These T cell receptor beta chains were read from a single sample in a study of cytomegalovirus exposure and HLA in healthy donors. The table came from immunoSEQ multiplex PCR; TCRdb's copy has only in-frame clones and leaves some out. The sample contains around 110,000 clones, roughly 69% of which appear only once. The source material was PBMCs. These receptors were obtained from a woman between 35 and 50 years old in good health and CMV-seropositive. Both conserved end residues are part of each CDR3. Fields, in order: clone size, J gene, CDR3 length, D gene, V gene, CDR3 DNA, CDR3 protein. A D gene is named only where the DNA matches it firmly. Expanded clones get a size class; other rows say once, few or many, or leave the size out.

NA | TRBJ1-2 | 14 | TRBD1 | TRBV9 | TGTGCCAGCAGCCCTGACAGGGTTTACTATGGCTACACCTTC | CASSPDRVYYGYTF
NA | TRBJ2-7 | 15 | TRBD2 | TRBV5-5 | TGTGCCAGCAGCTGGGGGGGTGGATCCTCCTACGAGCAGTACTTC | CASSWGGGSSYEQYF
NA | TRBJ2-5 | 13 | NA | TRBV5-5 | TGTGCCAGCAGCTTGGGCAGCCAAGAGACCCAGTACTTC | CASSLGSQETQYF
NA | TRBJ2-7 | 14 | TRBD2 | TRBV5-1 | TGCGCCAGCAGCCGGACTAGCGGGAGCAACGAGCAGTACTTC | CASSRTSGSNEQYF
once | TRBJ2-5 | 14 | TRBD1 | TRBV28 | TGTGCCAGCAGTCCGCGACAGGGGCGGGAGACCCAGTACTTC | CASSPRQGRETQYF
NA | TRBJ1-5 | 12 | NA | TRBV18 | TGTGCCAGCCGGGATTTGGATCAGCCCCAGCATTTT | CASRDLDQPQHF
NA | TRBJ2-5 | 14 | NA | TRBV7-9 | TGTGCCAGCAGCTTTCGACAGAACCAAGAGACCCAGTACTTC | CASSFRQNQETQYF
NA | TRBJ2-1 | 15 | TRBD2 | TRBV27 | TGTGCCAGCAGTCCGGGACTAGCGGGTTACAATGAGCAGTTCTTC | CASSPGLAGYNEQFF
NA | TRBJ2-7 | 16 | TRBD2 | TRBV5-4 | TGTGCCAGCAGTTCTCTGACTAGCGGGCCCGCCTACGAGCAGTACTTC | CASSSLTSGPAYEQYF
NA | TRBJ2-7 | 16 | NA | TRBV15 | TGTGCCACCAGCAGCATGGGCGGGATTAATTCCTACGAGCAGTACTTC | CATSSMGGINSYEQYF
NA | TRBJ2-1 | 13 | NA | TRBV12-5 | TGTGCTAGTGGCCGGCAGGGAATCAATGAGCAGTTCTTC | CASGRQGINEQFF
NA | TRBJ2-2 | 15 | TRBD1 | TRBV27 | TGTGCCAGCAGCCGGGACAGGAGGGGCACCGGGGAGCTGTTTTTT | CASSRDRRGTGELFF
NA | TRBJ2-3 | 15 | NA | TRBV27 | TGTGCCAGCCGTGGTCAGCGGGCGGCGTCAGATACGCAGTATTTT | CASRGQRAASDTQYF
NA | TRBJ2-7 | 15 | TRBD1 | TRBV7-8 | TGTGCCAGCAGCCCTCTCCAGGGGGCGCAGGTCGAGCAGTACTTC | CASSPLQGAQVEQYF
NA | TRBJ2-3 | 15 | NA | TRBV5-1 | TGCGCCAGCAGAGGTGGGGGGTATAGCACAGATACGCAGTATTTT | CASRGGGYSTDTQYF
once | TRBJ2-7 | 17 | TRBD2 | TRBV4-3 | TGCGCCAGCAGCCAAGACTTAGCGGGAGTGGGGTGGTACGAGCAGTACTTC | CASSQDLAGVGWYEQYF
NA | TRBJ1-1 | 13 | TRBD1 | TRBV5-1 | TGCGCCAGCAGCCGACAGGGGACGCACGAATCTTTCTTT | CASSRQGTHESFF
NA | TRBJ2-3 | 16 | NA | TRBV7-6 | TGTGCCAGCAGCCCTGAGCGGGCCTCCCGGGGAGATACGCAGTATTTT | CASSPERASRGDTQYF
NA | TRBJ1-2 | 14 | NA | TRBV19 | TGTGCCAGTAGTATCGGTCAGGGTGTTGATGGCTACACCTTC | CASSIGQGVDGYTF
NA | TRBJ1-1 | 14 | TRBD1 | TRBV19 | TGTGCCAGTAGTGACAGGGGGCTTAGTACTGAAGCTTTCTTT | CASSDRGLSTEAFF
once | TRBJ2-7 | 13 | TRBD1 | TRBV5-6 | TGTGCCAGCAGCGGTAAATACAGGGGCGAGCAGTACTTC | CASSGKYRGEQYF
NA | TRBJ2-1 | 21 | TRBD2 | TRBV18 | TGTGCCAGCTCACCATCAGAGTTCCTAGCGGAAGCCCCCCTCTCCTACAATGAGCAGTTCTTC | CASSPSEFLAEAPLSYNEQFF
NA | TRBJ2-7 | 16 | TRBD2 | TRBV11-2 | TGTGCCAGCAGCCAGGGACCTAGCGGGAATCCTCGCGAGCAGTACTTC | CASSQGPSGNPREQYF
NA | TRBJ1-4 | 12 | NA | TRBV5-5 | TGTGCCAGCAGCTACGGTAATGAAAAACTGTTTTTT | CASSYGNEKLFF
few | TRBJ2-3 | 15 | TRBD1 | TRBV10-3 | TGTGCCATCAGTGGATACAGGGGTTCCACAGATACGCAGTATTTT | CAISGYRGSTDTQYF
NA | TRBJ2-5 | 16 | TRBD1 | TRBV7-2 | TGTGCCAGCAGCCAAGGACAGGGCAGGTTGGGAGAGACCCAGTACTTC | CASSQGQGRLGETQYF
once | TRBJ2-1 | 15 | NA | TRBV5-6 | TGTGCCAGCAGCTTGGTGGGAGACTCCTACAATGAGCAGTTCTTC | CASSLVGDSYNEQFF
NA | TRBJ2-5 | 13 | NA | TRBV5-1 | TGCGCCAGCAGCGAGACGGAGAAAGAGACCCAGTACTTC | CASSETEKETQYF
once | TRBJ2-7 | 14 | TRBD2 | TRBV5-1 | TGCGCCAGCAGCCTGGCCGGGACTAGTGACGAGCAGTACTTC | CASSLAGTSDEQYF
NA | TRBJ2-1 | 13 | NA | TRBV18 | TGTGCCAGCTCACTCGGGAGTTACAATGAGCAGTTCTTC | CASSLGSYNEQFF
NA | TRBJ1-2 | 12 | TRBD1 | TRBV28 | TGTGCCAGCAGTGGGGACAGACAAACCTACACCTTC | CASSGDRQTYTF
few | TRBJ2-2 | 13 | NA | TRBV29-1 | TGCAGCGCGCACCTCTCGAGCACCGGGGAGCTGTTTTTT | CSAHLSSTGELFF
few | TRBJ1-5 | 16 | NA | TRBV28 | TGTGCCAGCAGTTTGGGCAGAGCCTATAGCAATCAGCCCCAGCATTTT | CASSLGRAYSNQPQHF
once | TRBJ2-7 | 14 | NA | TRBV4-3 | TGCGCCAGCAGCCAAGCTGGGCAGGATGACGAGCAGTACTTC | CASSQAGQDDEQYF
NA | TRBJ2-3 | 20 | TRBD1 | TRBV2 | TGTGCCAGCAGTGATAGTGTTTCGGGACAGGACACCTTTCCCACAGATACGCAGTATTTT | CASSDSVSGQDTFPTDTQYF
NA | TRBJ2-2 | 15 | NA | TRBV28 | TGTGCCAGCAGTTTGGACTTGGGTGGCACCGGGGAGCTGTTTTTT | CASSLDLGGTGELFF
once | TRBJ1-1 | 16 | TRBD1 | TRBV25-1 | TGTGCCAGCAGCGAGGACAGGGGGACGCAGAACACTGAAGCTTTCTTT | CASSEDRGTQNTEAFF
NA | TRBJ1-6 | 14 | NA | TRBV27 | TGTGCCAGCAGTTTGACAGCTACCAATTCACCCCTCCACTTT | CASSLTATNSPLHF
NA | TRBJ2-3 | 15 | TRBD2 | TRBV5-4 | TGTGCCAGCAGCCCTAGCGGGAGTAGAAGAGATACGCAGTATTTT | CASSPSGSRRDTQYF
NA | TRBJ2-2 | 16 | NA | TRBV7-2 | TGTGCCAGCAGCTTACCCGAAGGGGGTGAAACCGGGGAGCTGTTTTTT | CASSLPEGGETGELFF
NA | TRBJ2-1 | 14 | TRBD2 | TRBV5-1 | TGCGCCAGCAGCCCCGCGGGAGTTGCTAATGAGCAGTTCTTC | CASSPAGVANEQFF
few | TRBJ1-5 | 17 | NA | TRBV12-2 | TGTGCAAGTCGCCCCCATTACCCCGCAGGGTCAAGGCAGCCCCAGCATTTT | CASRPHYPAGSRQPQHF
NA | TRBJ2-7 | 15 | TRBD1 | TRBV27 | TGTGCCAGCAGTCACAACAGGGGTGGCTCCTACGAGCAGTACTTC | CASSHNRGGSYEQYF
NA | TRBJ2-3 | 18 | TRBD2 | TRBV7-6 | TGTGCCAGCAGTACGGGACTAGCGGGAGCCTCTAGCACAGACACGCAGTATTTT | CASSTGLAGASSTDTQYF
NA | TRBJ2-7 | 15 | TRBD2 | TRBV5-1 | TGCGCCAGCAGCATATCTAGCGGGAGGGCTTACGAGCAGTACTTC | CASSISSGRAYEQYF
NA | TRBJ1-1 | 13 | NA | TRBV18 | TGTGCCAGCTCACCACACGGGAACACTGAAGCTTTCTTT | CASSPHGNTEAFF
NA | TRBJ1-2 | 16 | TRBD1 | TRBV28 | TGTGCCAGCAGTTTTGGGGACAGGCCGAACTTCTGGGGCTACACCTTC | CASSFGDRPNFWGYTF
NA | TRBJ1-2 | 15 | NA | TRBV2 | TGTGCCAGCAGTGAAGCCAGGCCCAGGGATCATGGCTACACCTTC | CASSEARPRDHGYTF
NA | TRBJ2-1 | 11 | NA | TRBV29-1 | TGCAGCGTTGTAGAGGCGGGAGAGCAGTTCTTC | CSVVEAGEQFF